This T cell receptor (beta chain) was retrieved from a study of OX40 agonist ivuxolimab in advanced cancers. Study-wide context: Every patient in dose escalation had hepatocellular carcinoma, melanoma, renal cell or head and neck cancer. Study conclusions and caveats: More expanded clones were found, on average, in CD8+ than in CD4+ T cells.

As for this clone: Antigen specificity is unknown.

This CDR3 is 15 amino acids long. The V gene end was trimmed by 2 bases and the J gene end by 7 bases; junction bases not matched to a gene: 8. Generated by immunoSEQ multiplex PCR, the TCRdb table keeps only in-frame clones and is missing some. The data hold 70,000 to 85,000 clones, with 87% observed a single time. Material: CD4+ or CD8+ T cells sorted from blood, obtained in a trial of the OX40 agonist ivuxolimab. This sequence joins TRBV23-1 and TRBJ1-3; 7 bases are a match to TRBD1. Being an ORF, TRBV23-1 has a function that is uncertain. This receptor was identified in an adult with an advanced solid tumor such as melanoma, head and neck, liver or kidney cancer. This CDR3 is CASSQARDSRNTIYF. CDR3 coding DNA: TGCGCCAGCAGTCAAGCTAGGGACAGCCGCAACACCATATATTTT.